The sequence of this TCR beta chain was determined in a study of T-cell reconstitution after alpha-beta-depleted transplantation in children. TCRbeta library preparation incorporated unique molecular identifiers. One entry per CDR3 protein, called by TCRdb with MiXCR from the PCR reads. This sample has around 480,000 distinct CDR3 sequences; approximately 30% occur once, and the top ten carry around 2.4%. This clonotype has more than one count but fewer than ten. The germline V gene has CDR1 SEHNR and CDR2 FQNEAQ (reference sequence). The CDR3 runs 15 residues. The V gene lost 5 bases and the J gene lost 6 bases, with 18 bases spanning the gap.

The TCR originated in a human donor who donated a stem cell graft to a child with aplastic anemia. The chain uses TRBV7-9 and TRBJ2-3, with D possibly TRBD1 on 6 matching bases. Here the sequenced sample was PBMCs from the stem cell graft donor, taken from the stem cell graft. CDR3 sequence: CASSVTGSQQDTQYF. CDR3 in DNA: TGTGCCAGCAGCGTGACAGGTTCCCAACAGGATACGCAGTATTTT.